The TCR beta chain under discussion was sequenced for a study of vaccination and CD4 T cells after COVID-19. Study at large: Control wells got either CEFX epitopes, HIV-1 Nef peptides, or no peptide at all.

Comments on this clonotype: Its antigen is not identified.

An Oncomine TCR Beta short-read assay was used to sequence the DNA from cultured CD4+ T cells. TCRdb called the PCR reads again in MiXCR, with one record for every CDR3 protein. The repertoire holds roughly 12,000 distinct CDR3 sequences, with roughly half as singletons. The germline V gene has CDR1 WNHNN and CDR2 SYGVQD (reference sequence). CDR3 length: 13 amino acids. Between the trimmed V and J ends, which lost 0 bases and 5 bases, there was a span of 4 bases. Treatment: roughly nine-day PBMC culture with coronavirus spike peptide pools or control peptides (ViraFEST assay). Study-level results: Nearly all convalescent vaccine-specific clones, 304 of 307, recognized only SARS-CoV-2 spike.

The J gene is TRBJ2-2, the V gene TRBV10-1; D is ambiguous. The receptor was isolated from a human donor who had recovered from COVID-19. Sequenced input: CD4+ T cells from blood, cultured in vitro. The CDR3 DNA reads TGCGCCAGCAGTGAGTCTGGGACCGGGGAGCTGTTTTTT. Amino acids: CASSESGTGELFF.